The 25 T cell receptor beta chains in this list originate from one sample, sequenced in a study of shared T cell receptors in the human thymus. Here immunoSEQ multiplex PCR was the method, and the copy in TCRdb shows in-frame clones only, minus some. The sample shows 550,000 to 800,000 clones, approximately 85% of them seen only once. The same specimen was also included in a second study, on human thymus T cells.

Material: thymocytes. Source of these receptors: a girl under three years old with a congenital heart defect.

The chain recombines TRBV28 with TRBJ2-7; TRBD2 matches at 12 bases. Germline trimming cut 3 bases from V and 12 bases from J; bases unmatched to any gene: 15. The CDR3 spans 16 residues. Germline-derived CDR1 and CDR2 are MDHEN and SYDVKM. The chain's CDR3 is CASSLLTPRTSGESYF. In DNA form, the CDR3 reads TGTGCCAGCAGTTTGCTCACCCCCAGGACTAGCGGGGAATCGTACTTC.

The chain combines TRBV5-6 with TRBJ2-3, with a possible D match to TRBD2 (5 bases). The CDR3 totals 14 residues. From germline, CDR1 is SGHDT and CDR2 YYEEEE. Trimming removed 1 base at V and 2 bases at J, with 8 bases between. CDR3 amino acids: CASSLRRTTDTQYF. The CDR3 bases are TGTGCCAGCAGCTTGCGGAGGACCACAGATACGCAGTATTTT. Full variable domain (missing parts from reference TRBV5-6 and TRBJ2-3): DAGVTQSPTHLIKTRGQQVTLRCSPKSGHDTVSWYQQALGQGPQFIFQYYEEEERQRGNFPDRFSGHQFPNYSSELNVNALLLGDSALYLCASSLRRTTDTQYFGPGTRLTVL.

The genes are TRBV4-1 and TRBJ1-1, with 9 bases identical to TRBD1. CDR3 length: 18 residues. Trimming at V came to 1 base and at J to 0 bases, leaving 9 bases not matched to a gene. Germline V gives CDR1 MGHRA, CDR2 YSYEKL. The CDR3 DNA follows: TGCGCCAGCAGCCAAGTCTACAGGGGGCCAGCGTTGAACACTGAAGCTTTCTTT. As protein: CASSQVYRGPALNTEAFF.

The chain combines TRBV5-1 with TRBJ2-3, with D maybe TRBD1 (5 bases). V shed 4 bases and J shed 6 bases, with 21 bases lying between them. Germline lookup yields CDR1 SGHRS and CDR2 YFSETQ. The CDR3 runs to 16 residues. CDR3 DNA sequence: TGCGCCAGCAGCAGTAAACCCGGGCCAAAGGGGGATACGCAGTATTTT. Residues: CASSSKPGPKGDTQYF.

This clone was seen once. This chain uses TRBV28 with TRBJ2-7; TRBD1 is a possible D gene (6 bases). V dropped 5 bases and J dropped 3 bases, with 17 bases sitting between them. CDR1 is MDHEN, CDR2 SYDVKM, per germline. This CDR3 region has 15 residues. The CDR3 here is CASSDSNRVVYEQYF. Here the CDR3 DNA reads TGTGCCAGCAGTGACAGTAACAGGGTAGTCTACGAGCAGTACTTC.

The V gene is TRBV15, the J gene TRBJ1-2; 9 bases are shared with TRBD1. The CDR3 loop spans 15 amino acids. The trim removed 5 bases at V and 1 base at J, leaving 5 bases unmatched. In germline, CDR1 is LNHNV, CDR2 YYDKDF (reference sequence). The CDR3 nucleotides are TGTGCCACCAGCCGACGGGACAGGGTTAACTATGGCTACACCTTC. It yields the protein CATSRRDRVNYGYTF.

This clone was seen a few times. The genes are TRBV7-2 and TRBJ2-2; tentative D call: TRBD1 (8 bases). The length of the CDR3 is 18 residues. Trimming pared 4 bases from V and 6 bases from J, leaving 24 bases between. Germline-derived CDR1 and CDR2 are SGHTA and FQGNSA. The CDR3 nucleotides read TGTGCCAGCAGCTCGGTCCCGGGACAGGATCGGGAGGCCGGGGAGCTGTTTTTT. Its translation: CASSSVPGQDREAGELFF.

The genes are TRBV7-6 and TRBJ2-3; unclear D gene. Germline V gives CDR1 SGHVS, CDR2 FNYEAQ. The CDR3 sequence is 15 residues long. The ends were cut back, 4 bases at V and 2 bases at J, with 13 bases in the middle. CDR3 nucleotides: TGTGCCAGCAGCTATAGTTTGCGGTACACAGATACGCAGTATTTT. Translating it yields CASSYSLRYTDTQYF.

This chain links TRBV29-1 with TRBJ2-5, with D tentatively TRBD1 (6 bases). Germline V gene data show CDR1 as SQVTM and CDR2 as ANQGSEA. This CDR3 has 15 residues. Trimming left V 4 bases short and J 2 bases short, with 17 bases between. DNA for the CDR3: TGCAGCGTTGGGCCCACAGGGTTGGGGCAAGAGACCCAGTACTTC. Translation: CSVGPTGLGQETQYF.

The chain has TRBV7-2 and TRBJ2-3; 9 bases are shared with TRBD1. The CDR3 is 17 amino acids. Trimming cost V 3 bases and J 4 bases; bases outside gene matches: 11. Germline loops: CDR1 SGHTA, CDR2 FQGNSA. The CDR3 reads CASSFCIWDRESDTQYF. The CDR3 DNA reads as TGTGCCAGCAGCTTCTGCATTTGGGACAGGGAATCAGATACGCAGTATTTT.

The DNA for the CDR3 is TGTGCCAGCAGTTTACGACAGGGCCAGGGTAACTATGGCTACACCTTC. It encodes CASSLRQGQGNYGYTF. This chain links TRBV28 with TRBJ1-2; 7 bases match TRBD1. The germline V gene has CDR1 MDHEN and CDR2 SYDVKM. J was trimmed by 1 base and V by 2 bases; bases with no gene match: 7. The CDR3 loop spans 16 amino acids.

The CDR3 DNA reads as TGTGCCAGCAGCATGGGGGGGGCTCAGCCCCAGCATTTT. Translated: CASSMGGAQPQHF. The genes are TRBV7-2 and TRBJ1-5, with D perhaps matching TRBD1 (6 bases). Trimming removed 5 bases from V and 6 bases from J, with 11 bases in between. The CDR3 is made up of 13 amino acids. Germline V lookup: CDR1 SGHTA, CDR2 FQGNSA.

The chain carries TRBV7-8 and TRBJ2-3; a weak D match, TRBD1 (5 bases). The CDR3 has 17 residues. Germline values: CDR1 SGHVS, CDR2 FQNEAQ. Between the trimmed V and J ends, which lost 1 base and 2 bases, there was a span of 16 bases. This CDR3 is CASSLGAGISVTDTQYF. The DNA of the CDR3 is TGTGCCAGCAGCTTAGGGGCAGGGATATCCGTCACAGATACGCAGTATTTT. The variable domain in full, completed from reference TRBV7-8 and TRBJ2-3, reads GAGVSQSPRYKVAKRGQDVALRCDPISGHVSLFWYQQALGQGPEFLTYFQNEAQLDKSGLPSDRFFAERPEGSVSTLKIQRTQQEDSAVYLCASSLGAGISVTDTQYFGPGTRLTVL.

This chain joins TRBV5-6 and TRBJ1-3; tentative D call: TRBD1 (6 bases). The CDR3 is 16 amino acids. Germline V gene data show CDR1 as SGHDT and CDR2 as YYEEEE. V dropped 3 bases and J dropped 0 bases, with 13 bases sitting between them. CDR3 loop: CASSSTGPRSGNTIYF. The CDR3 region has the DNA TGTGCCAGCAGCTCTACAGGGCCCCGCTCTGGAAACACCATATATTTT.

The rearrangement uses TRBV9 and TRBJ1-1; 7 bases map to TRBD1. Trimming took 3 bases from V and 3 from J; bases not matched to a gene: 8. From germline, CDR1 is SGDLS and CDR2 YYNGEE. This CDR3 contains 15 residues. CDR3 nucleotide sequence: TGTGCCAGCAGCGAACAGGGGCGGTTGGACACTGAAGCTTTCTTT. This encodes CASSEQGRLDTEAFF.

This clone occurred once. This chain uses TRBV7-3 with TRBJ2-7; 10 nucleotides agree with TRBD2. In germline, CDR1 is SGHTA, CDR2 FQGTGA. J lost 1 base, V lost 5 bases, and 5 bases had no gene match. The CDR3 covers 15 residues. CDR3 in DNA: TGTGCCAGCAGCCCTAGCGGGGGTCCTTCCTACGAGCAGTACTTC. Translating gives CASSPSGGPSYEQYF.

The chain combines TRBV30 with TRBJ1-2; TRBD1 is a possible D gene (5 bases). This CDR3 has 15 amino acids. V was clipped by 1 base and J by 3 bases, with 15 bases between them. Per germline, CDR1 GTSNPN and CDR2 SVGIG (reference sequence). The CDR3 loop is CAWSEGAPGDYGYTF. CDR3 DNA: TGTGCCTGGAGTGAGGGCGCACCGGGGGACTATGGCTACACCTTC.

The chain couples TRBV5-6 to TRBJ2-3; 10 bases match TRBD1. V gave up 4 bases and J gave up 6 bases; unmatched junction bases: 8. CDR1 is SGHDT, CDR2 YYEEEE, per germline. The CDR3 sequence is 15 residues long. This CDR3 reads CASSPDRGHTDTQYF. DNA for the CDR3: TGTGCCAGCAGCCCAGACAGGGGGCATACGGATACGCAGTATTTT. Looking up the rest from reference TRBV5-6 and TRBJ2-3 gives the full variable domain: DAGVTQSPTHLIKTRGQQVTLRCSPKSGHDTVSWYQQALGQGPQFIFQYYEEEERQRGNFPDRFSGHQFPNYSSELNVNALLLGDSALYLCASSPDRGHTDTQYFGPGTRLTVL.

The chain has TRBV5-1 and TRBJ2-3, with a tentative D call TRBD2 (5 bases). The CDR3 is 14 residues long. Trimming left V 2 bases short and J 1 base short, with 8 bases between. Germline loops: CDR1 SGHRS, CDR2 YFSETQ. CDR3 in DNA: TGCGCCAGCAGCTTCGAGGGCGGCACAGATACGCAGTATTTT. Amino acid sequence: CASSFEGGTDTQYF.

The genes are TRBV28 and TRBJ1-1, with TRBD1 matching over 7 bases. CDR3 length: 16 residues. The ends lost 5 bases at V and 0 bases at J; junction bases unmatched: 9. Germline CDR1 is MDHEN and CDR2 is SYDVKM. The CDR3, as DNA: TGTGCCAGCAGTCCCCGGGACAGTAACATGAACACTGAAGCTTTCTTT. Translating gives CASSPRDSNMNTEAFF.

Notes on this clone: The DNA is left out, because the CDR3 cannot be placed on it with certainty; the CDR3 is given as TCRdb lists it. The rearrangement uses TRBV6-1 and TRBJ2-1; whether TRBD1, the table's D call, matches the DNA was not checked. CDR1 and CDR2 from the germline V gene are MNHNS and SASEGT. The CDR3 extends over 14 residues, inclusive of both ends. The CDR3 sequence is CASILDRGNNEQFF.

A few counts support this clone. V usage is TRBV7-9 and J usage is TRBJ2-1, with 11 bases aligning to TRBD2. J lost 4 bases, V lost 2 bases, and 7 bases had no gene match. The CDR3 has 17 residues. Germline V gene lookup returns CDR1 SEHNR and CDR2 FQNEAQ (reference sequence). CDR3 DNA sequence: TGTGCCAGCAGCTTACGACTAGCGGGGAGGAGATACAATGAGCAGTTCTTC. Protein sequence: CASSLRLAGRRYNEQFF.

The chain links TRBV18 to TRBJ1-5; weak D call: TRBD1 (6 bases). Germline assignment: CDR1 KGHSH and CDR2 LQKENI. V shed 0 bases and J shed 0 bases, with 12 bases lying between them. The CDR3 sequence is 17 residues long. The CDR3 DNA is TGTGCCAGCTCACCACCGGCCAGGGGTCTTAGCAATCAGCCCCAGCATTTT. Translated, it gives CASSPPARGLSNQPQHF.

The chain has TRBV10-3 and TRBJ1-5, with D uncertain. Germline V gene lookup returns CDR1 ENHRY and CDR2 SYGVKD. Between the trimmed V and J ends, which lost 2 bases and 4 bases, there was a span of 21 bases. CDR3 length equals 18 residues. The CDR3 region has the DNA TGTGCCATCAGTGAGATCCTACCGGGATCCCCCCTTAATCAGCCCCAGCATTTT. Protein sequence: CAISEILPGSPLNQPQHF.

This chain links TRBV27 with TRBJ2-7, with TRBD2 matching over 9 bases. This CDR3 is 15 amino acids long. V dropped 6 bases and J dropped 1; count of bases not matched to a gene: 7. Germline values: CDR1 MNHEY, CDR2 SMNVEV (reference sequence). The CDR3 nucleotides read TGTGCCAGCAGCCCACCGACTAGCGGATCCTACGAGCAGTACTTC. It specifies CASSPPTSGSYEQYF.